The clone carrying this T cell receptor (beta chain) was counted ten times or more. What it binds is unknown. Template input was genomic DNA from bulk tumor (approximately 640 ng per sample). Biopsy collection occurred during surgery, with several far-apart biopsies per primary tumor. The study enrolled patients with untreated, newly diagnosed non-small cell lung cancer who underwent curative surgery. Donation came from patients with newly diagnosed non-small cell lung cancer who were having surgery with curative intent. Multiplex PCR relied on 32 V and 13 J primers to amplify TCR beta CDR3. TCRdb reanalysed the multiplex PCR reads using MiXCR and keeps one entry per CDR3 protein. Counted here are roughly 10,000 distinct CDR3 sequences, around 17% occurring once; the ten biggest clones make up under 4.5%. The sample comes from a study of immune heterogeneity within non-small cell lung tumors. Study as a whole: Tumors were classified as 4 squamous cell carcinomas, under 11 non-squamous carcinomas and 1 not otherwise specified.

The CDR3 has 14 residues. Trimming took 4 bases from V and 4 from J; bases not matched to a gene: 1. The germline CDR1 and CDR2 sequences are ENHRY and SYGVKD. Study results and caveats: Local clonality of T cells correlated moderately yet significantly with local tumor mutational burden (R about 0.33). Identical dominant CDR3 beta clonotypes spanned tumor sites within a patient, beside site-unique high-frequency clones.

The TCR was taken from a man aged 40-49 years with non-small cell lung cancer. Sequenced sample: lung tumor tissue. This sequence joins TRBV10-3 and TRBJ2-1, with 10 bases lining up with TRBD1. The CDR3 region is CAISAGQGYNEQFF. CDR3 nucleotide sequence: TGTGCCATCAGTGCGGGACAGGGGTACAATGAGCAGTTCTTC.